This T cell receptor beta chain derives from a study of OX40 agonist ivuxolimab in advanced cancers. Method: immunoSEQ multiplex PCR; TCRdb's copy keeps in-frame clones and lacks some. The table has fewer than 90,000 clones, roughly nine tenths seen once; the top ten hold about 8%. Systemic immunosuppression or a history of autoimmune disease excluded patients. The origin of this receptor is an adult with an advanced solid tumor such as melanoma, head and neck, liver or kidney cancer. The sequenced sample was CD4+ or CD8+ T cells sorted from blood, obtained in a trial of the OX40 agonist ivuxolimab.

CDR3 coding DNA: TGTGCCATCAGTGACAGGACAGTCAACCTCTCCTACGAGCAGTACTTC. Translation: CAISDRTVNLSYEQYF. This sequence joins TRBV10-3 and TRBJ2-7, with D tentatively TRBD1 (6 bases). Looked up from germline, CDR1 is ENHRY and CDR2 is SYGVKD. The germline V and J ends were trimmed by 3 bases and 0 bases, with 15 bases remaining between them. This CDR3 is 16 amino acids long.